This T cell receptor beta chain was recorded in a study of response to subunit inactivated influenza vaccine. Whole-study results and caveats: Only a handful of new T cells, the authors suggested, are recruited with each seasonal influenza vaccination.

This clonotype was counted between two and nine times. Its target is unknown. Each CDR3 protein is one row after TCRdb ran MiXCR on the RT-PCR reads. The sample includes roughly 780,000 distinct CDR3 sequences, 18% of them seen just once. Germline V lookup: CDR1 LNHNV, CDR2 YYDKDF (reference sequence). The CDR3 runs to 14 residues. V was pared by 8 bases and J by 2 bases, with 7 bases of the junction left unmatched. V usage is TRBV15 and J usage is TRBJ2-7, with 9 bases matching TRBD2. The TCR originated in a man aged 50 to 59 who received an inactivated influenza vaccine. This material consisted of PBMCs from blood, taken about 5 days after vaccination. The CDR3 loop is CATRQGGGAYEQYF. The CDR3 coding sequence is TGTGCCACCCGACAAGGCGGGGGGGCCTACGAGCAGTACTTC.